Below are 21 T cell receptor beta chains sequenced from a single sample in a study of cytomegalovirus exposure and HLA in healthy donors. Measured with immunoSEQ multiplex PCR; TCRdb has only the in-frame clones, and not every one. This sample has under 300,000 clones, with around 87% found just once. Sample: PBMCs. These receptors all come from a woman younger than 45 in good health and CMV-seropositive.

The chain links TRBV2 to TRBJ1-5; D possibly corresponds to TRBD1 (6 bases). Per germline, CDR1 SNHLY and CDR2 FYNNEI. The CDR3 sequence is 14 residues long. Deletions cut 7 bases from V and 6 bases from J, with 16 bases between. CDR3 DNA: TGTGCCAGCAAGGGGGGGGCGGATGGTCAGCCCCAGCATTTT. Encoded protein: CASKGGADGQPQHF. The whole variable domain, remainder taken from reference TRBV2 and TRBJ1-5, is EPEVTQTPSHQVTQMGQEVILRCVPISNHLYFYWYRQILGQKVEFLVSFYNNEISEKSEIFDDQFSVERPDGSNFTLKIRSTKLEDSAMYFCASKGGADGQPQHFGDGTRLSIL.

The J gene is TRBJ1-2, the V gene TRBV4-2; 9 bases align to TRBD1. The germline V gene encodes CDR1 LGHNA and CDR2 YNFKEQ. This CDR3 spans 15 amino acids. The junction had 11 bases not matched to a gene; V was cut back by 4 bases and J by 8 bases. CDR3 coding DNA: TGTGCCAGCAGCCCGTCACAGGGGGCCCCGGGGGGCTACACCTTC. It translates to CASSPSQGAPGGYTF.

This clone appeared a single time. This chain links TRBV27 with TRBJ2-3; D call uncertain. Germline V lookup: CDR1 MNHEY, CDR2 SMNVEV (reference sequence). The CDR3 runs 15 residues. Deletions cut 7 bases from V and 2 bases from J, with 16 bases between. CDR3 sequence (DNA): TGTGCCAGCACCCCTGGGCGCCTTTCCACAGATACGCAGTATTTT. Amino acids: CASTPGRLSTDTQYF.

The chain uses TRBV6-5 and TRBJ1-1; 7 bases line up with TRBD1. The CDR3 spans 15 residues. CDR1 is MNHEY and CDR2 is SVGAGI in the germline V gene. V was pared by 6 bases and J by 11 bases, with 18 bases of the junction left unmatched. The CDR3 protein is CASRDLTGIRLEAFF. CDR3 DNA: TGTGCCAGCAGAGATTTGACAGGGATAAGGTTAGAGGCTTTCTTT.

The V call is TRBV29-1, the J call TRBJ2-1; D uncertain. Germline CDR1 reads SQVTM; CDR2 reads ANQGSEA. The CDR3 contains 13 residues. Trimming pared 7 bases from V and 5 bases from J, leaving 15 bases between. The CDR3 nucleotides read TGCAGCGCGTTGGAGCAGAATGACAATGAGCAGTTCTTC. Encoded protein: CSALEQNDNEQFF.

J is TRBJ2-7 and V is TRBV4-1; 7 nucleotides align to TRBD1. From germline, CDR1 is MGHRA and CDR2 YSYEKL. Trimming removed 3 bases from V and 0 bases from J; junction bases left unmatched: 14. This CDR3 region has 18 residues. The CDR3 coding sequence is TGCGCCAGCAGCCAGACCAACCCAGGACAGGCGAGCTCCTACGAGCAGTACTTC. It translates to CASSQTNPGQASSYEQYF.

The V call is TRBV2, the J call TRBJ2-3, with 10 bases aligning to TRBD2. This CDR3 spans 17 amino acids. CDR1 SNHLY and CDR2 FYNNEI come from the germline V gene. With V trimmed by 6 bases and J by 1 base, 10 bases remained unmatched. CDR3 DNA sequence: TGTGCCAGCAGAAATCCCACCGGGACTAGCGGCACAGATACGCAGTATTTT. Its protein product is CASRNPTGTSGTDTQYF.

V is TRBV10-3 and J is TRBJ2-5, with a possible D match to TRBD1 (5 bases). Trimming took 4 bases from V and 5 from J, leaving 11 bases between them. This CDR3 is 13 amino acids long. Germline assignment: CDR1 ENHRY and CDR2 SYGVKD. The CDR3 here is CAISVPGQETQYF. In nucleotides, the CDR3 is TGTGCCATCAGTGTTCCAGGGCAGGAGACCCAGTACTTC.

This rearrangement joins TRBV5-1 to TRBJ2-7, with 8 positions matching TRBD2. The CDR3 is made up of 14 amino acids. Germline V lookup: CDR1 SGHRS, CDR2 YFSETQ. The V and J ends lost 4 bases and 7 bases, in that order; junction bases with no gene match: 10. CDR3 nucleotide sequence: TGCGCCAGCAGCACCGGGACTAGTCAAAGAGAGCAGTACTTC. Protein product: CASSTGTSQREQYF.

The chain uses TRBV11-3 and TRBJ2-2; possible D gene TRBD1, 6 bases. Trimming left V 5 bases short and J 6 bases short, with 10 bases between. The CDR3 is 13 amino acids. Germline V gene data show CDR1 as SGHNT and CDR2 as YENEEA. The CDR3, as DNA: TGTGCCAGCAGCAAACAGGGATCCGGGGAGCTGTTTTTT. It codes for CASSKQGSGELFF.

The chain has TRBV28 and TRBJ1-3, with D unresolved. This CDR3 is built from 16 residues. V was cut by 2 bases and J by 0 bases, with 11 bases left in between. Germline V gene data show CDR1 as MDHEN and CDR2 as SYDVKM. The CDR3 DNA reads as TGTGCCAGCAGTTTAATAAAGGGAGGCTCTGGAAACACCATATATTTT. Amino acids: CASSLIKGGSGNTIYF.

The rearrangement uses TRBV29-1 and TRBJ2-2; 9 bases match TRBD2. J gave up 4 bases and V 6 bases, and 6 bases lay outside the gene matches. The CDR3 is 14 amino acids. Germline CDR1 SQVTM, CDR2 ANQGSEA. In DNA, the CDR3 is TGCAGCGTATTAGCGGGAGTATCCACCGGGGAGCTGTTTTTT. Its translation: CSVLAGVSTGELFF.

This clone was picked up a small number of times. V gene TRBV6-5 combines with J gene TRBJ2-2, with 13 bases matching TRBD2. The CDR3 is made up of 13 amino acids. Germline CDR1 MNHEY, CDR2 SVGAGI. CDR3 DNA sequence: TGTGTTTCTGGACTAGCGGGAGCCGGGGAGCTGTTTTTT. Amino acids: CVSGLAGAGELFF.

J is TRBJ2-5 and V is TRBV13; D possibly corresponds to TRBD1 (6 bases). Trimming pared 0 bases from V and 5 bases from J, leaving 13 bases between. The CDR3 contains 15 residues. Germline CDR1 PRHDT, CDR2 FYEKMQ (reference sequence). The CDR3 region is CASSLGQGGGETQYF. In nucleotides, the CDR3 is TGTGCCAGCAGCTTAGGACAGGGCGGTGGGGAGACCCAGTACTTC.

The chain recombines TRBV7-2 with TRBJ2-5, with TRBD2 identical over 13 bases. Germline assignment: CDR1 SGHTA and CDR2 FQGNSA. The CDR3 is 18 residues long. The junction had 9 bases not matched to a gene; V was cut back by 0 bases and J by 5 bases. In DNA form, the CDR3 reads TGTGCCAGCAGCTTAGCCGGACTAGCGGGAGCAAGTGGGGAGACCCAGTACTTC. Residues: CASSLAGLAGASGETQYF.

The chain carries TRBV7-2 and TRBJ2-1; TRBD2 agrees at 8 bases. This CDR3 is 15 amino acids long. J gave up 4 bases and V 3 bases, and 5 bases lay outside the gene matches. Germline lookup yields CDR1 SGHTA and CDR2 FQGNSA. CDR3 sequence reads: CASSLGGRQYNEQFF. CDR3 in DNA: TGTGCCAGCAGCTTGGGCGGGAGGCAGTACAATGAGCAGTTCTTC. Full variable domain (missing parts from reference TRBV7-2 and TRBJ2-1): GAGVSQSPSNKVTEKGKDVELRCDPISGHTALYWYRQSLGQGLEFLIYFQGNSAPDKSGLPSDRFSAERTGGSVSTLTIQRTQQEDSAVYLCASSLGGRQYNEQFFGPGTRLTVL.

The V call is TRBV19, the J call TRBJ2-7, with TRBD1 matching 8 bases. Germline assignment: CDR1 LNHDA and CDR2 SQIVND (reference sequence). The CDR3 is 17 residues long. With V trimmed by 5 bases and J by 0 bases, 12 bases remained unmatched. The CDR3 is CASSPSVGTGNSYEQYF. In DNA, the CDR3 is TGTGCCAGTAGTCCGAGCGTCGGGACAGGAAACTCCTACGAGCAGTACTTC.

This clone was seen just once. This chain joins TRBV29-1 and TRBJ2-3; no firm D call. The V and J ends lost 3 bases and 6 bases respectively, with 13 bases between them. Germline V CDR1 and CDR2: SQVTM, ANQGSEA. CDR3 size: 13 residues. DNA of the CDR3: TGCAGCGTTGATGCCCGACAAACGGATACGCAGTATTTT. Its protein is CSVDARQTDTQYF.

The chain has TRBV25-1 and TRBJ2-7, with 10 nucleotides matching TRBD1. The CDR3 length is 16 residues. V was clipped by 5 bases and J by 5 bases; unmatched bases: 12. CDR1 is MGHDK and CDR2 is SYGVNS in the germline V gene. CDR3 region: CASSRRGQGIIDEQYF. The CDR3 coding sequence is TGTGCCAGCAGTCGTAGGGGACAGGGGATTATCGACGAGCAGTACTTC.

V and J are TRBV27 and TRBJ1-5, with 9 positions matching TRBD1. The V segment lost 5 bases and the J segment 6 bases; nucleotides outside the gene matches: 5. The germline CDR1 and CDR2 sequences are MNHEY and SMNVEV (reference sequence). The length of the CDR3 is 14 residues. In DNA form, the CDR3 reads TGTGCCAGCAGTCCACAGGGGGCACGTCAGCCCCAGCATTTT. It is translated as CASSPQGARQPQHF.

The chain carries TRBV13 and TRBJ2-2, with 7 bases aligning to TRBD2. The germline V gene has CDR1 PRHDT and CDR2 FYEKMQ (reference sequence). The CDR3 runs 16 residues. V lost 4 bases to trimming and J lost 6 bases; unmatched junction nucleotides: 11. The CDR3 sequence is CASSSSGLVSSGELFF. CDR3 in DNA: TGTGCCAGCAGCTCCTCAGGACTAGTAAGCTCCGGGGAGCTGTTTTTT.